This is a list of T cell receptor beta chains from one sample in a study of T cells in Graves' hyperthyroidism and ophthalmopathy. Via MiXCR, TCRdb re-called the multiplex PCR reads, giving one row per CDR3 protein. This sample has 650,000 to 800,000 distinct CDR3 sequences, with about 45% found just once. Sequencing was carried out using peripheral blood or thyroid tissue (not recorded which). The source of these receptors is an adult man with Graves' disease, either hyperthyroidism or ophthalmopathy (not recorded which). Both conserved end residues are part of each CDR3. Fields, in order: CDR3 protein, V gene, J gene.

cdr3_aa: CASSQSTTEQYF
v_call: TRBV14
j_call: TRBJ2-7

cdr3_aa: CSARDGDRPYSNQPQHF
v_call: TRBV20-1
j_call: TRBJ1-5

cdr3_aa: CASSLVGQGTSGYTF
v_call: TRBV12-3/TRBV12-4
j_call: TRBJ1-2

cdr3_aa: CASSQHRVDNSPLHF
v_call: TRBV7-2
j_call: TRBJ1-6

cdr3_aa: CAIRGGSPLHF
v_call: TRBV10-3
j_call: TRBJ1-6

cdr3_aa: CASSFDLQTGYTF
v_call: TRBV7-9
j_call: TRBJ1-2

cdr3_aa: CASSPTGGGLGYTF
v_call: TRBV12-3/TRBV12-4
j_call: TRBJ1-2

cdr3_aa: CSARAPLQGGETQYF
v_call: TRBV20-1
j_call: TRBJ2-5

cdr3_aa: CASSLESGTGANVLTF
v_call: TRBV7-6
j_call: TRBJ2-6

cdr3_aa: CASSYLNRASEQYF
v_call: TRBV7-9
j_call: TRBJ2-7

cdr3_aa: CASSLTGERDEQYF
v_call: TRBV5-4
j_call: TRBJ2-7

cdr3_aa: CASSLGPNQETQYF
v_call: TRBV7-3
j_call: TRBJ2-5

cdr3_aa: CASSLSRANEKLFF
v_call: TRBV12-3/TRBV12-4
j_call: TRBJ1-4

cdr3_aa: CASRNRGGASTEAFF
v_call: TRBV29-1
j_call: TRBJ1-1

cdr3_aa: CSAGRGLQGYTF
v_call: TRBV29-1
j_call: TRBJ1-2

cdr3_aa: CASSLTLGGQDEKLFF
v_call: TRBV7-9
j_call: TRBJ1-4

cdr3_aa: CATSSLAETGELFF
v_call: TRBV24-1
j_call: TRBJ2-2

cdr3_aa: CATSTSFGQGELFF
v_call: TRBV15
j_call: TRBJ2-2

cdr3_aa: CSASGQDYYEQYF
v_call: TRBV20-1
j_call: TRBJ2-7

cdr3_aa: CASSQDLAGAGEKLFF
v_call: TRBV14
j_call: TRBJ1-4

cdr3_aa: CSVLGGPNYGYTF
v_call: TRBV29-1
j_call: TRBJ1-2

cdr3_aa: CASSSSGTTEQYF
v_call: TRBV7-8
j_call: TRBJ2-7